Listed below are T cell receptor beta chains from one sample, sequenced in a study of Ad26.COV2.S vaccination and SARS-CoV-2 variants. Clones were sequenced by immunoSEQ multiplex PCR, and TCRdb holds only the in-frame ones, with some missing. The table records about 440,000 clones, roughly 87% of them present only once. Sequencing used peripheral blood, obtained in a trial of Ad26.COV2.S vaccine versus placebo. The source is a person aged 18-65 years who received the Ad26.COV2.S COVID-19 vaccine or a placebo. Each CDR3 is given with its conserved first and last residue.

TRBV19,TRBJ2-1,CASTSGTVRVEQFF
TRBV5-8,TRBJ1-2,CASSLVGGLGYGYTF
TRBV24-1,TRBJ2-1,CATRKYNEQFF
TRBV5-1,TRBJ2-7,CASSWEGTSSYEQYF
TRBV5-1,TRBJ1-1,CASSLGTNTEAFF
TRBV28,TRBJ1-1,CASTQAGGFEAFF
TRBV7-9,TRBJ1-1,CASSSTGLVEAFF
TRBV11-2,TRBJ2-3,CASSRRWGSSTDTQYF
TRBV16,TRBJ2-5,CASSRVSSGTQYF
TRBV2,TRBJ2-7,CASIPGRRYEQYF
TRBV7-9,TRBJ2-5,CASSLGRLAGAQETQYF
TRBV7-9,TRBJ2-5,CASSPRTQEGETQYF
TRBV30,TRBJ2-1,CAWMRLAGIYNEQFF
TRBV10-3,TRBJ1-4,CAISESFGGVREKLFF
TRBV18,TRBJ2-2,CASSPDRDTNTGELFF
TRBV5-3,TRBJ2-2,CARQDPNTGELFF
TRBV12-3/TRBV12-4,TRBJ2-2,CASREGQTGELFF
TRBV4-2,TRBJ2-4,CASSQDSTGGAKNIQYF
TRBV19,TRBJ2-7,CASSLGLATHEQYF
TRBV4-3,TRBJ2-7,CASSQGAGGPYEQYF
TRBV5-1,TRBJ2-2,CASSLADGFGELFF
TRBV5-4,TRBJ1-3,CASSQPGANSGNTIYF
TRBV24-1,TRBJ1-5,CATSGSYLGNQPQHF
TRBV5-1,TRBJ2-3,CASSLGGFTDTQYF
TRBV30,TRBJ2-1,CAWSVPSGRASEQFF
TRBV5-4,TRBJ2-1,CASSARLAGFYNEQFF
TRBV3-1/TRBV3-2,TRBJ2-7,CASSREITYEQYF
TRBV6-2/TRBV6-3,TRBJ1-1,CASSYGQNTEAFF
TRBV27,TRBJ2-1,CASSPSGLIYNEQFF
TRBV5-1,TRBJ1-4,CASSLSAQRNEKLFF
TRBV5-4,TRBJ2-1,CASSLAGGAYNEQFF
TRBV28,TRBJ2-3,CASEIAGRTDTQYF
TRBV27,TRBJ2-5,CASSSKAGTRLGETQYF
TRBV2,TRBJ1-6,CASSYQGPYNSPLHF
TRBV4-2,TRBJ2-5,CASSQEEEVKTQYF
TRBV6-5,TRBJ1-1,CASSSRTGKGNTEAFF
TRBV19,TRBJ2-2,CASTLGGSAVGELFF
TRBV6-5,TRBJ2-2,CASSWRSKNTGELFF
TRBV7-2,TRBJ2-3,CASSPQREILADTQYF
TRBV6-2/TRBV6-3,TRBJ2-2,CASSYPRPGLAGVAGELFF
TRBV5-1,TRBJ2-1,CASSFRPVINNEQFF
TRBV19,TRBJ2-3,CASTARLADGTDTQYF
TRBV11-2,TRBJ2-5,CASSVGGGGVETQYF